This T cell receptor (beta chain) was captured by sequencing in a study of cytomegalovirus exposure and HLA in healthy donors. Overall study findings and caveats: It is likely that the observed cluster of highly shared sequence variants was a sequencing artifact. When presence/absence was analysed, sequencing depth was taken to be roughly uniform across donors. The CMV antigen specificity of a few CMV-associated chains was confirmed through in vitro analysis.

This CDR3 region has 19 residues. The junction had 13 bases not matched to a gene; V was cut back by 1 base and J by 0 bases. CDR1 and CDR2 (germline): SGDLS, YYNGEE. PCR involved 60 Vbeta and 13 Jbeta primers. Method: immunoSEQ multiplex PCR; TCRdb's copy keeps in-frame clones and lacks some. In the table there are roughly 97,000 clones, approximately 80% of which are singletons. For this clone: Antigen: not known.

This TCR was recovered from a woman in her thirties or forties in good health and CMV-seronegative. The sequenced sample was PBMCs. The chain joins TRBV9 to TRBJ2-1; 7 bases agree with TRBD2. CDR3 bases: TGTGCCAGCAGCGTAAATTGGGGTTCGGGCGGGAGCTCCTACAATGAGCAGTTCTTC. Translated, it gives CASSVNWGSGGSSYNEQFF. The complete variable domain, with remaining parts taken from reference TRBV9 and TRBJ2-1, reads DSGVTQTPKHLITATGQRVTLRCSPRSGDLSVYWYQQSLDQGLQFLIQYYNGEERAKGNILERFSAQQFPDLHSELNLSSLELGDSALYFCASSVNWGSGGSSYNEQFFGPGTRLTVL.